The T cell receptor beta chain under discussion was sequenced for a study of T-cell memory formation after mild COVID-19. A note on this clonotype: Its antigen is unknown.

Overall study findings and caveats: For contracting clones, CD4+ ones sat mainly in CM and EM, CD8+ in EMRA. There were some responding clones in pre-infection memory, which suggested that cross-reactive memory had joined.

The CDR3 runs 14 residues. Trimming stripped 8 bases from V and 0 bases from J, with 10 bases between. Germline-derived CDR1 and CDR2 are LNHNV and YYDKDF (reference sequence). TCRdb used MiXCR to reprocess the 5' RACE reads, holding one entry per CDR3 protein. The sample lists around 450,000 distinct CDR3 sequences, more than 20% occurring once. The rearrangement links TRBV15 to TRBJ2-2; D is tentatively TRBD1 or TRBD2 (5 bases each). Source material: PBMCs or a T cell subset sorted from them (not recorded which). The receptor was derived from an adult woman who had mild COVID-19 (a few samples of this study predate the infection). Cell type and time point are not known. This CDR3 reads CATVRGSNTGELFF. CDR3 nucleotide sequence: TGTGCCACCGTGAGGGGCTCGAACACCGGGGAGCTGTTTTTT.